The following is a TCR beta chain sequence with its context. Its antigen remains unidentified. This sample stems from a study of shared clonotypes between healthy human individuals. Study details: The donor pool was made up of two women and three men aged 18 to 49. Regarding the study as a whole: Clonotypes which were not shared had lower generation probabilities than clonotypes that all four donors shared.

Every immunoSEQ plate was one replicate of a subset's evenly spread DNA. Profiling relied on immunoSEQ multiplex PCR, and the TCRdb table lists in-frame clones only, not all of them. This table has 2 million to 2.5 million clones, 80% to 95% appearing once. The sample comprised naive CD4+ T cells from PBMCs. Subset noted: CD45RA+ positively selected. The TCR sequence derives from a young man in good health. Some clones in this sample may be carry-over from other donors' samples.

In DNA form, the CDR3 reads TGTGCCAGTGAGCGGGATGCCTACGAGCAGTACTTC. Its translation is CASERDAYEQYF. This chain uses TRBV25-1 with TRBJ2-7; TRBD2 aligns across 7 bases. The germline gives CDR1 MGHDK, CDR2 SYGVNS. J was trimmed by 2 bases and V by 9 bases; bases with no gene match: 4. There are 12 residues in the CDR3.